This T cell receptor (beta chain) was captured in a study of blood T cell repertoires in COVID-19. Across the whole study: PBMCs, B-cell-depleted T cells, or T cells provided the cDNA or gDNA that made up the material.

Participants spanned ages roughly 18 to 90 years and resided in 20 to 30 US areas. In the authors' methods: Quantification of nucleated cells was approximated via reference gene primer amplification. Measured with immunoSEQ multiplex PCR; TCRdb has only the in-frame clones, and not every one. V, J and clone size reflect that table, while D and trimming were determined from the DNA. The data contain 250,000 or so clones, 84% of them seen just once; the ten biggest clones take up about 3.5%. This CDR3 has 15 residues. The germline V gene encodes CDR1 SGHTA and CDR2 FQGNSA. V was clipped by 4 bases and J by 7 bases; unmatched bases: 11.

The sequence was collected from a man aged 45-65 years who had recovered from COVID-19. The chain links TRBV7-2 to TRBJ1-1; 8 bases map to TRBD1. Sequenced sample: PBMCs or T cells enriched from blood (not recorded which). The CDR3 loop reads CASSSHTRGRDEAFF. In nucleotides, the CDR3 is TGTGCCAGCAGCTCTCACACCAGGGGGCGAGATGAAGCTTTCTTT.